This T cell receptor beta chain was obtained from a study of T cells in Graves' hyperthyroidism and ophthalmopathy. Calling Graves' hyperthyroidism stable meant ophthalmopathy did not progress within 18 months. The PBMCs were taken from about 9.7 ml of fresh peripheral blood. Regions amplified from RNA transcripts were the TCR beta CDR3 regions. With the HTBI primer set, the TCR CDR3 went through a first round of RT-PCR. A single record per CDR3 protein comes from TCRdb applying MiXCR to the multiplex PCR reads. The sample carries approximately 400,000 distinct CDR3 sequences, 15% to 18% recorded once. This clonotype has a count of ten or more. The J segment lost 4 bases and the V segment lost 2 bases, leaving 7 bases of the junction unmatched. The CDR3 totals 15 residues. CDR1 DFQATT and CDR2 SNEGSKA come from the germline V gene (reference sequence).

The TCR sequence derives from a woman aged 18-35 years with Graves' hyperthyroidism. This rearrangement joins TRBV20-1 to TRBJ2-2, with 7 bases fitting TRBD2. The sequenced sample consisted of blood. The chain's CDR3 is CSARSGTRGTGELFF. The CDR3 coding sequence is TGCAGTGCTAGAAGCGGGACGCGGGGCACCGGGGAGCTGTTTTTT.